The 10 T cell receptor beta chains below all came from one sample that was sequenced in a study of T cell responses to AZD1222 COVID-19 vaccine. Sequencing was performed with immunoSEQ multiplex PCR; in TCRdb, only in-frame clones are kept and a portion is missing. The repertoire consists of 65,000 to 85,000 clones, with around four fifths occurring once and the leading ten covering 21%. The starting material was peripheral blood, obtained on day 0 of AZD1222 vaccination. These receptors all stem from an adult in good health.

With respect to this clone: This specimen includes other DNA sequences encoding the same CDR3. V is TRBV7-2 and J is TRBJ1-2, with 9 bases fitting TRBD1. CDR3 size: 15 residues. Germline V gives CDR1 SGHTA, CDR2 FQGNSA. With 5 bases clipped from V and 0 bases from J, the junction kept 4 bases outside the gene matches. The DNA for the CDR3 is TGTGCCAGCAGCCCTCGACAGGGGGCTAACTATGGCTACACCTTC. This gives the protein CASSPRQGANYGYTF.

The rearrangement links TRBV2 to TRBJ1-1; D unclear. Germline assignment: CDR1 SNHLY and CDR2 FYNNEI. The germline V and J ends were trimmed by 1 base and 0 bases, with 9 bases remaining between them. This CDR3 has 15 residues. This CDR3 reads CASSEVTGLNTEAFF. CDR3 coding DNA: TGTGCCAGCAGTGAAGTGACCGGCTTGAACACTGAAGCTTTCTTT.

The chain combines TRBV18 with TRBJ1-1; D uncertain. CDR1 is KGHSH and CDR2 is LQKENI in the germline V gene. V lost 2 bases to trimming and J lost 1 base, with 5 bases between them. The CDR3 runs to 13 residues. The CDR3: CASSPIANTEAFF. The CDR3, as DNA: TGTGCCAGCTCACCAATTGCGAACACTGAAGCTTTCTTT.

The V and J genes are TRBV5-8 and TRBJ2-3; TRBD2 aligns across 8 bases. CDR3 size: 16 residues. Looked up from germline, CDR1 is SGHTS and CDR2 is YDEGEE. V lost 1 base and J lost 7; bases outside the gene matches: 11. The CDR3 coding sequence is TGTGCCAGCAGCTTGTCTTACCTTAGCGGGGTTAATACGCAGTATTTT. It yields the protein CASSLSYLSGVNTQYF.

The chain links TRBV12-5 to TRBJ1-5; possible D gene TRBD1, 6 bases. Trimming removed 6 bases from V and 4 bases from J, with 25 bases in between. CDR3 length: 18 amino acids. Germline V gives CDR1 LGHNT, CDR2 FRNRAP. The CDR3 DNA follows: TGTGCTAGTGGACCCGAGAGCGACAGGACCCTGGAAAATCAGCCCCAGCATTTT. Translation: CASGPESDRTLENQPQHF.

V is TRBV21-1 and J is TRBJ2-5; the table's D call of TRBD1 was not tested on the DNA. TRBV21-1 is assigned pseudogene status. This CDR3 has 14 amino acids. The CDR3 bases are TGTGCCAGCCGCTTGGGGACAGGGAGGAAGACCCAGTACTTC. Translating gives CASRLGTGRKTQYF.

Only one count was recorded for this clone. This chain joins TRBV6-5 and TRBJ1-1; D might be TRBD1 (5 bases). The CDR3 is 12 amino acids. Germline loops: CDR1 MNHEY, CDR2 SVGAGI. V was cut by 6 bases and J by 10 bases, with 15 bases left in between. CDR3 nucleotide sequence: TGTGCCAGCAGCCCGGGGGGGGGACGAGCTTTCTTT. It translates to CASSPGGGRAFF.

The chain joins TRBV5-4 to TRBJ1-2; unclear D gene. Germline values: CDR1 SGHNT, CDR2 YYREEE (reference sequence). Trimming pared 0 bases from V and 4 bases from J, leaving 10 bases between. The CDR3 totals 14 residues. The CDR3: CASSLGASLYGYTF. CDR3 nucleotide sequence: TGTGCCAGCAGCTTGGGGGCGTCCCTCTATGGCTACACCTTC.

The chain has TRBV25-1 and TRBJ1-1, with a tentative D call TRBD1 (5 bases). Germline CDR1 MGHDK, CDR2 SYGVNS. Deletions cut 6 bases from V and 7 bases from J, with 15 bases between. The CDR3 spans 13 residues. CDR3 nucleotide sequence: TGTGCCAGCAGGCCCGGGGAGGGACTTGAAGCTTTCTTT. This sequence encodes CASRPGEGLEAFF.

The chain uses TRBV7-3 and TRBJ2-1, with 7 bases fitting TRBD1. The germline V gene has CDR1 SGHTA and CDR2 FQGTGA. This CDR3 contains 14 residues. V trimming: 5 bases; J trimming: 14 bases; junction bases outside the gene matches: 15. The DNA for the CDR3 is TGTGCCAGCAGCATTTTCCCCGCCGGGACAGTCAAGTTCTTC. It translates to CASSIFPAGTVKFF.